The 12 T cell receptor beta chains presented below share a single source sample, sequenced in a study of PD-1 blockade in mismatch repair-deficient tumors. These TCRs are of unknown antigen specificity. Here immunoSEQ multiplex PCR was the method, and the copy in TCRdb shows in-frame clones only, minus some. This table holds just under 10,000 clones, 86% found once. The sample's time point: roughly 10-day in vitro stimulation with candidate neoantigen peptide 2. The sample was cells cultured in vitro, taken from a patient treated with pembrolizumab. The receptor source for this set is an adult with mismatch repair-deficient cancer.

V and J are TRBV2 and TRBJ2-1; D perhaps matches TRBD2 (6 bases). The germline V gene has CDR1 SNHLY and CDR2 FYNNEI. The V and J ends lost 6 bases and 4 bases respectively, with 16 bases between them. The CDR3 spans 15 residues. The CDR3 loop is CASRSGVGIYNEQFF. The CDR3, as DNA: TGTGCCAGCAGATCGGGAGTAGGGATTTACAATGAGCAGTTCTTC.

The chain has TRBV28 and TRBJ2-1; TRBD1 aligns across 10 bases. Losses at the gene ends were 4 bases for V and 5 bases for J; bases not matched to a gene: 8. Germline V gene sequence: CDR1 MDHEN, CDR2 SYDVKM. The CDR3 is 16 amino acids. This chain's CDR3 is CASSSRTGGRHNEQFF. The CDR3 DNA is TGTGCCAGCAGTTCGCGGACAGGGGGTAGGCACAATGAGCAGTTCTTC.

The J gene is TRBJ2-4, the V gene TRBV7-9; 10 nucleotides agree with TRBD1. Looked up from germline, CDR1 is SEHNR and CDR2 is FQNEAQ (reference sequence). This CDR3 has 15 amino acids. The V and J ends lost 4 bases and 2 bases, in that order; junction bases with no gene match: 2. CDR3 sequence (DNA): TGTGCCAGCAGCTCGACAGGGGGCTCCAAAAACATTCAGTACTTC. Protein product: CASSSTGGSKNIQYF.

The chain employs TRBV27 and TRBJ1-5, with D maybe TRBD1 (5 bases). Germline-derived CDR1 and CDR2 are MNHEY and SMNVEV (reference sequence). Trimming left V 5 bases short and J 11 bases short, with 16 bases between. The CDR3 covers 13 residues. CDR3 sequence (DNA): TGTGCCAGCAGTCACGGGACCCCCCAGGCCCAGCATTTT. Translating it yields CASSHGTPQAQHF.

The chain uses TRBV28 and TRBJ2-3, with TRBD2 identical over 12 bases. With 8 bases clipped from V and 5 bases from J, the junction kept 2 bases outside the gene matches. This CDR3 contains 13 residues. Germline assignment: CDR1 MDHEN and CDR2 SYDVKM. The CDR3 is CASSSGRVDTQYF. The CDR3 DNA reads TGTGCCAGCTCTAGCGGGAGGGTAGATACGCAGTATTTT.

The chain couples TRBV10-3 to TRBJ2-1; 14 nucleotides match TRBD2. This CDR3 has 16 residues. Germline loops: CDR1 ENHRY, CDR2 SYGVKD. J gave up 8 bases and V 4 bases, and 7 bases lay outside the gene matches. The CDR3 here is CAISGGGTSGRDEQFF. The CDR3 DNA reads as TGTGCCATCAGTGGGGGTGGGACTAGCGGGAGAGATGAGCAGTTCTTC.

The chain's CDR3 is CASSNIFQLWTSFSGELFF. The CDR3 nucleotides are TGTGCCAGCAGCAATATTTTCCAACTATGGACTAGCTTCTCCGGGGAGCTGTTTTTT. The genes are TRBV11-2 and TRBJ2-2; 8 bases fit TRBD2. The germline V gene has CDR1 SGHAT and CDR2 FQNNGV. After removal of 5 bases from V and 6 bases from J, the junction contained 20 bases not matched to a gene. CDR3 length equals 19 residues.

The V gene is TRBV7-6, the J gene TRBJ2-4; 9 bases map to TRBD1. V dropped 2 bases and J dropped 8; count of bases not matched to a gene: 4. Germline CDR1 and CDR2: SGHVS and FNYEAQ. The CDR3 spans 14 residues. CDR3 loop: CASSLRTGVDIQYF. The CDR3 bases are TGTGCCAGCAGCTTAAGGACAGGGGTGGACATTCAGTACTTC.

The chain employs TRBV18 and TRBJ1-5; TRBD1 agrees at 7 bases. Germline V gene data show CDR1 as KGHSH and CDR2 as LQKENI. The J segment lost 7 bases and the V segment lost 6 bases, leaving 9 bases of the junction unmatched. This CDR3 is built from 14 residues. In nucleotides, the CDR3 is TGTGCCAGCTCGCAAGACAGGGTAAGGCAGCCCCAGCATTTT. It yields the protein CASSQDRVRQPQHF.

The V and J genes are TRBV27 and TRBJ1-2; D uncertain. Germline CDR1 reads MNHEY; CDR2 reads SMNVEV (reference sequence). This CDR3 comprises 11 residues. V lost 5 bases to trimming and J lost 5 bases, with 6 bases between them. The CDR3 DNA is TGTGCCAGCAGTGACAATTATGGCTACACCTTC. It is translated as CASSDNYGYTF.

J is TRBJ2-7 and V is TRBV7-3, with unresolved D. The CDR3 contains 15 residues. Between the trimmed V and J ends, which lost 0 bases and 0 bases, there was a span of 9 bases. Looked up from germline, CDR1 is SGHTA and CDR2 is FQGTGA. The CDR3 region is CASSLTGPSSYEQYF. CDR3 nucleotides: TGTGCCAGCAGCTTAACTGGCCCAAGCTCCTACGAGCAGTACTTC.

V is TRBV28 and J is TRBJ1-4, with D perhaps TRBD1 (6 bases). Germline-derived CDR1 and CDR2 are MDHEN and SYDVKM. V was cut by 4 bases and J by 0 bases, with 15 bases left in between. This CDR3 spans 17 amino acids. CDR3 amino acids: CASSSRTVPATNEKLFF. CDR3 sequence (DNA): TGTGCCAGCAGTTCCCGGACAGTTCCGGCAACTAATGAAAAACTGTTTTTT. Full variable domain (missing parts from reference TRBV28 and TRBJ1-4): DVKVTQSSRYLVKRTGEKVFLECVQDMDHENMFWYRQDPGLGLRLIYFSYDVKMKEKGDIPEGYSVSREKKERFSLILESASTNQTSMYLCASSSRTVPATNEKLFFGSGTQLSVL.